This T cell receptor beta chain was obtained from a study of cytotoxic CD8 clonotypes in ibrutinib-treated CLL (dated by TCRdb to the early 2020s). Study-level background: The cohort was composed of more than ten relapsed/refractory and fewer than 16 treatment-naive patients; IGHV unmutated status was identified in about 17 patients. Patients were still on ibrutinib when every remission and progressive disease sample was collected. Cryopreserved peripheral blood mononuclear cells were collected before treatment, at response, and at either disease progression or sustained remission. Samples averaged about 260,000 productive templates and 90,000 to 95,000 productive rearrangements. Samples at response were collected after a median of roughly 13 months of treatment, with a range of about 6 to 36 months. Of the approximately 86 participants in the trial, 26 had longitudinal samples available. Responses were partial in roughly 24 patients and complete in 2; after median approximately 69 months follow-up, about 14 stayed in remission and roughly twelve progressed. Findings and caveats that apply to the study as a whole: At ibrutinib response clonality went up, during sustained remission it held steady, and at progression it dropped back toward baseline. Lymph node repertoires were not examined, and the timing of sampling was not matched between patients in sustained remission and those whose disease progressed. Public clonotypes were found to be uncommon and were observed to contract or remain stable during treatment; the increase in clonality was shown to reflect expansion of private clonotypes at ibrutinib response. Baseline clonality was found to be higher than that of age-matched healthy donors and was strongly correlated with circulating CD8+ T-cell counts.

On a MiSeq, deep resolution sequencing aimed for a depth between 1 in 1 million and 1 in 200,000 T cells, with each clonotype covered 10x on average. The immunoSEQ hsTCRB Kit was used to generate TCR beta libraries. As for how the authors treated the data: Data were analyzed with ImmunoSEQ Data Assistant and ImmunoSEQ Analyzer, with V, D and J genes assigned per IMGT definitions. Clonality, which ranges from 0 to 1, was calculated as one minus the normalized Shannon entropy of productive rearrangement frequencies. Only overrepresented clonotypes making up at least 0.05% of the repertoire of each patient were included in the public clonotype analysis. Approximately 12 repertoires from age-matched healthy donors, obtained from immuneACCESS, served as clonality controls. TCRdb holds this immuneACCESS table with in-frame rearrangements only. Some clones are missing; in checked studies, unresolved V genes explain under half, and the rest has no known cause. Clone size and the V and J calls come from that table; the DNA yielded D and trimming. The sample profile shows about 200,000 clones; 72% of them were found once. The ten biggest clones cover roughly an eighth of the sample.

Concerning this clone itself: Its specific antigen is unknown. The sample holds no much larger clone one base away, and base qualities are not on file.

What this sample's time point label stands for: approximately 2 years on ibrutinib. Around 2 micrograms of genomic DNA were extracted from cryopreserved PBMCs for TCR beta library preparation. Longitudinal blood samples from CLL patients on ibrutinib monotherapy were analyzed using high-throughput TCR beta sequencing. The patients were enrolled in a single-center, open-label phase 2 trial of ibrutinib monotherapy. Deletion took 4 bases off V and 5 bases off J, with a span of 23 bases between the germline ends. Taken from cysteine to phenylalanine, the CDR3 has 17 residues. Just the 51-base CDR3 DNA is kept, in frame starting at base 1. CDR1 and CDR2, per the germline V gene, are MDHEN and SYDVKM.

Sequenced here: PBMCs, sampled after 24 months of ibrutinib treatment. The sequence was collected from a human donor with chronic lymphocytic leukemia. Recombination linked TRBV28 to TRBJ1-1; TRBD1 might be the D gene, on 5 matching bases. At the DNA level, the sequence is TGTGCCAGCAGTTGGGTGGCAGGGACGGGTCTGGGAACTGAAGCTTTCTTT. Translation gives CASSWVAGTGLGTEAFF.